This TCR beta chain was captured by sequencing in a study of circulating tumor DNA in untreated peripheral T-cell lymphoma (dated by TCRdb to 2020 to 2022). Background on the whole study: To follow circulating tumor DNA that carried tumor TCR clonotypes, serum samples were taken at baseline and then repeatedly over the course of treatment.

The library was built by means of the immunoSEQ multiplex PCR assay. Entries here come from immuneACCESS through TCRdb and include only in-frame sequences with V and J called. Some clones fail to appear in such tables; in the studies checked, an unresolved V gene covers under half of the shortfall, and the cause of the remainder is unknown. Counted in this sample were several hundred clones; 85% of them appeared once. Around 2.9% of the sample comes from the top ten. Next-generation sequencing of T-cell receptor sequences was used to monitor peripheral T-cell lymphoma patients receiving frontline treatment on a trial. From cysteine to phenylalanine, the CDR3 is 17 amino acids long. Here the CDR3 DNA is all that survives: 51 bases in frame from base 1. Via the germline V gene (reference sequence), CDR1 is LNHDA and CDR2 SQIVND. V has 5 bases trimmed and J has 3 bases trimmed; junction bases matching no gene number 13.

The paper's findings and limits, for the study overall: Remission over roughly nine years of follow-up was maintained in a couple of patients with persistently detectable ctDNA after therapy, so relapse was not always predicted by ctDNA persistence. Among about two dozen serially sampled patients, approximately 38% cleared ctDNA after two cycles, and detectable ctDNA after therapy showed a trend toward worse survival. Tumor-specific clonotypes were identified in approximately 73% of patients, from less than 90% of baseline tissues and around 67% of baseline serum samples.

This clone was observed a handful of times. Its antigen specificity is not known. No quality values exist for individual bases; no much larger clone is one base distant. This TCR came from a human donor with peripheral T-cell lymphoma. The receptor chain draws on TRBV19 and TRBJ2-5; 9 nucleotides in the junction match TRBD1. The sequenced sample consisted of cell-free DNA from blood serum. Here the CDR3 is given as CASSPRWGGQGKETQYF. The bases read TGTGCCAGTAGTCCGCGGTGGGGAGGACAGGGGAAAGAGACCCAGTACTTC.